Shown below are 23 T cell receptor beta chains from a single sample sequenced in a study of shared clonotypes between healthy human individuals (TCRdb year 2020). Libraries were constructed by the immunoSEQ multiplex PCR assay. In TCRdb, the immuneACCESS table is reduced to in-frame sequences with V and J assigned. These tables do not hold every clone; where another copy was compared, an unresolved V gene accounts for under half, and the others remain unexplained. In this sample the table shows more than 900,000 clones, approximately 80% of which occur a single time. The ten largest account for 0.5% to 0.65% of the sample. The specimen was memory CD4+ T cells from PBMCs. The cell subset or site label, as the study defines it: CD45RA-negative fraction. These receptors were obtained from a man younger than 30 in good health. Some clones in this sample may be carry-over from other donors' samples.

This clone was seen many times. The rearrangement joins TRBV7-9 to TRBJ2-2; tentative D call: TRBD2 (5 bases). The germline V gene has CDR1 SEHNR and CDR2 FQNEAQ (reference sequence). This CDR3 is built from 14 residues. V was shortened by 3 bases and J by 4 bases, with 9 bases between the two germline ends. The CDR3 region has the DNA TGTGCCAGCAGCTTCGGGGTAACCACCGGGGAGCTGTTTTTT. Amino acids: CASSFGVTTGELFF.

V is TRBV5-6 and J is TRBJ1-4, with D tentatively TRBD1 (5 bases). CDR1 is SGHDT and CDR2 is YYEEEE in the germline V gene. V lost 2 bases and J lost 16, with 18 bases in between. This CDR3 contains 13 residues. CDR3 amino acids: CASSFGTDGYKFF. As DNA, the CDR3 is TGTGCCAGCAGCTTCGGGACGGACGGCTATAAGTTTTTT.

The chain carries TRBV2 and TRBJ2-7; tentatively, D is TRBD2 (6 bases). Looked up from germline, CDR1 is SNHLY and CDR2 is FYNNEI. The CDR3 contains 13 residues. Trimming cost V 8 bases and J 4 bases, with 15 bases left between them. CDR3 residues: CASVPGLEYEQYF. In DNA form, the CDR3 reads TGTGCCAGCGTCCCGGGACTGGAATACGAGCAGTACTTC.

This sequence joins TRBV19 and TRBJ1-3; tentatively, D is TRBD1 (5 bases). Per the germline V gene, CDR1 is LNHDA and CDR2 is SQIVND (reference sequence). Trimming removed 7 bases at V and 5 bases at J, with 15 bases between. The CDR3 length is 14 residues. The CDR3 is CASTDPGLRNTIYF. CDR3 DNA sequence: TGTGCCAGTACCGACCCGGGGCTAAGAAACACCATATATTTT.

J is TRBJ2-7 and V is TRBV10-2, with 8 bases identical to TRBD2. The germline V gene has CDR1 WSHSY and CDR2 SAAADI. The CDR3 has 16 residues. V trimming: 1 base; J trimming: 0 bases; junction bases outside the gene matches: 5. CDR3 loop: CASSEWGGRSSYEQYF. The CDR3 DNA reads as TGCGCCAGCAGTGAGTGGGGCGGGAGGAGCTCCTACGAGCAGTACTTC.

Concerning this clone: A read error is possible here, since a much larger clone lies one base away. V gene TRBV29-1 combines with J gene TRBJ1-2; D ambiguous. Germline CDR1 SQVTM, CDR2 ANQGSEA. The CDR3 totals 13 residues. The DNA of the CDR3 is TGCAGCGCTGAAACCACCCCTAACTATGGCTACACCTTC. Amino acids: CSAETTPNYGYTF.

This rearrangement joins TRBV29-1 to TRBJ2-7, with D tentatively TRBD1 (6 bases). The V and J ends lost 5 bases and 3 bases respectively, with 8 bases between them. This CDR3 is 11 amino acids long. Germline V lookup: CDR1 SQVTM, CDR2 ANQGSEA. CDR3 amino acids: CSVTRGYEQYF. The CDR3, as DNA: TGCAGCGTTACCAGGGGCTACGAGCAGTACTTC.

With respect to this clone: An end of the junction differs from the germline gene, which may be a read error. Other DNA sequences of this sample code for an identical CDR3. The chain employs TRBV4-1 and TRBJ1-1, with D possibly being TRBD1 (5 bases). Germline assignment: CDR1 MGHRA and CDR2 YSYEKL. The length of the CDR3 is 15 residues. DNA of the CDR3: TGCGCTAGCAGCCAAGTGAGCAGGGTCGACACTGAAGCTTTCTTT. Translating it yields CASSQVSRVDTEAFF.

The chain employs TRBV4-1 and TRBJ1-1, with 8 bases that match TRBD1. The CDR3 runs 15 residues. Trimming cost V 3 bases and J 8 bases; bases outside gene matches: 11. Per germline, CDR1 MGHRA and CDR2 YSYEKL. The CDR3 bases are TGCGCCAGCAGCCAGGAGGGCGCAGGGGGCTTGGAAGCTTTCTTT. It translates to CASSQEGAGGLEAFF.

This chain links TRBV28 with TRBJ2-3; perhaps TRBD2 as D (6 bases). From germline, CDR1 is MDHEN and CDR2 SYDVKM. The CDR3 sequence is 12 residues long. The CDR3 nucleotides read TGTGCAGGCGGGGTACGGGGTCGTACGCAGTATTTT. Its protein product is CAGGVRGRTQYF.

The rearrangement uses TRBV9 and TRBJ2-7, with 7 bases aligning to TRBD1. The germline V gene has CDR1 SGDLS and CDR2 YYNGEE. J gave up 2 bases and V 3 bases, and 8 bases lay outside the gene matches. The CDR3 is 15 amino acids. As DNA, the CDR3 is TGTGCCAGCAGCGCTGAGACAGGGTGGGCCTACGAGCAGTACTTC. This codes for CASSAETGWAYEQYF.

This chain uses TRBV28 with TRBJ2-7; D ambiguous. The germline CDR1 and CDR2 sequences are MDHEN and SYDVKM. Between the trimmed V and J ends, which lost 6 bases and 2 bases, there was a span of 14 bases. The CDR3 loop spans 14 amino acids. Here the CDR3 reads CASSPSFSPYEQYF. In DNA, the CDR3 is TGTGCCAGCAGCCCCTCTTTTAGCCCCTACGAGCAGTACTTC.

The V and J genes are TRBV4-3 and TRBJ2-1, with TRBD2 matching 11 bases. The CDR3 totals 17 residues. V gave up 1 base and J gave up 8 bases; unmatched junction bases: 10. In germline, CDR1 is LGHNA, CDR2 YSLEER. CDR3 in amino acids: CASSQGGPSGRLDEQFF. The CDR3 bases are TGCGCCAGCAGCCAAGGGGGGCCTAGCGGGAGGTTGGATGAGCAGTTCTTC.

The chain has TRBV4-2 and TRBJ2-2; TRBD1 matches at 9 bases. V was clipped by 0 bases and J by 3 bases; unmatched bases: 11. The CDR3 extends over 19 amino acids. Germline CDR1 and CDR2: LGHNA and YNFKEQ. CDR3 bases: TGTGCCAGCAGCCAAGAGGGGGCTGACAGGGGGTTGGACACCGGGGAGCTGTTTTTT. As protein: CASSQEGADRGLDTGELFF.

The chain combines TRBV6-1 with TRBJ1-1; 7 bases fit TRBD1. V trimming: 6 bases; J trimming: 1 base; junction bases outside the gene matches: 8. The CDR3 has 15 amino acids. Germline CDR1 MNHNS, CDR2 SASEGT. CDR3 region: CASSGPTGRNTEAFF. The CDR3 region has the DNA TGTGCCAGCAGCGGACCGACAGGGAGGAACACTGAAGCTTTCTTT.

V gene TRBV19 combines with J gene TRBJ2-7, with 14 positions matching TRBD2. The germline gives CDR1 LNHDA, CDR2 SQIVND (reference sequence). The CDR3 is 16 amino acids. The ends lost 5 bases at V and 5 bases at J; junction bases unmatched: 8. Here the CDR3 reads CASSVTSGRARDEQYF. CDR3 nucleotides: TGTGCCAGTAGTGTGACTAGCGGGAGGGCCCGCGACGAGCAGTACTTC. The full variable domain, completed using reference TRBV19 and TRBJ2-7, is DGGITQSPKYLFRKEGQNVTLSCEQNLNHDAMYWYRQDPGQGLRLIYYSQIVNDFQKGDIAEGYSVSREKKESFPLTVTSAQKNPTAFYLCASSVTSGRARDEQYFGPGTRLTVT.

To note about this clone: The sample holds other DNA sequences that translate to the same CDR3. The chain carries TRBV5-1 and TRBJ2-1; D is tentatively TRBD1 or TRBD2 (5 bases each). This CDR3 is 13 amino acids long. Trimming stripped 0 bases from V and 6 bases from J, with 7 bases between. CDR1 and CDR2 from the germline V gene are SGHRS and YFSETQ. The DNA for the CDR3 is TGCGCCAGCAGCTTGGGAGGGGTCAATGAGCAGTTCTTC. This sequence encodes CASSLGGVNEQFF.

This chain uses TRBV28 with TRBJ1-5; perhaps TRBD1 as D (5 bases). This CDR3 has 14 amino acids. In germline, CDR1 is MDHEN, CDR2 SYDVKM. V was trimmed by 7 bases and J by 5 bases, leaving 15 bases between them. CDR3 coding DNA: TGTGCCAGCACCCTGGGGGGTTCGGATCAGCCCCAGCATTTT. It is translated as CASTLGGSDQPQHF.

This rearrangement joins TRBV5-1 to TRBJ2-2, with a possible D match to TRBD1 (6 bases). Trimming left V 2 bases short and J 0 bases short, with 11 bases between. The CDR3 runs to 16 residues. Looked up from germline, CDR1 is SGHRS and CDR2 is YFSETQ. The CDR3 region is CASSFLEGANTGELFF. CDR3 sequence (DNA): TGCGCCAGCAGCTTCTTAGAGGGGGCGAACACCGGGGAGCTGTTTTTT.

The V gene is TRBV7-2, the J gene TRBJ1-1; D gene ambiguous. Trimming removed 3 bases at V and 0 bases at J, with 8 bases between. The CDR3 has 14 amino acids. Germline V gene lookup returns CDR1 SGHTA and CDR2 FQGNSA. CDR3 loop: CASSFSDLNTEAFF. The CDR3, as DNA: TGTGCCAGCAGCTTTTCAGATTTGAACACTGAAGCTTTCTTT.

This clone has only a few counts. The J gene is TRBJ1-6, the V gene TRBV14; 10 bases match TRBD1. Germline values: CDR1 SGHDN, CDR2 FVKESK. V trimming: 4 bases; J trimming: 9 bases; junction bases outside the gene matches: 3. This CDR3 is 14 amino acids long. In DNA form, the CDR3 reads TGTGCCAGCAGCCCGCGGACAGGGGGTTCACCCCTCCACTTT. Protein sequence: CASSPRTGGSPLHF.

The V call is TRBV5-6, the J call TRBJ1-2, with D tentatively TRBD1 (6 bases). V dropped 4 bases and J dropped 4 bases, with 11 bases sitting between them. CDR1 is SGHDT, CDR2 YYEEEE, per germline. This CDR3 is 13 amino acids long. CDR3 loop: CASSPGQSYGYTF. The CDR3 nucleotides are TGTGCCAGCAGCCCGGGACAAAGCTATGGCTACACCTTC.

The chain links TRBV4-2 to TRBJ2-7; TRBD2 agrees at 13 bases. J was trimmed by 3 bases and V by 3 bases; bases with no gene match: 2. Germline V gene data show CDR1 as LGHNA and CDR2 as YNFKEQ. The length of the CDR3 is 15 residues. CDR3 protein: CASSQRTSGSYEQYF. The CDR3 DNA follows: TGTGCCAGCAGCCAGAGGACTAGCGGGAGCTACGAGCAGTACTTC.